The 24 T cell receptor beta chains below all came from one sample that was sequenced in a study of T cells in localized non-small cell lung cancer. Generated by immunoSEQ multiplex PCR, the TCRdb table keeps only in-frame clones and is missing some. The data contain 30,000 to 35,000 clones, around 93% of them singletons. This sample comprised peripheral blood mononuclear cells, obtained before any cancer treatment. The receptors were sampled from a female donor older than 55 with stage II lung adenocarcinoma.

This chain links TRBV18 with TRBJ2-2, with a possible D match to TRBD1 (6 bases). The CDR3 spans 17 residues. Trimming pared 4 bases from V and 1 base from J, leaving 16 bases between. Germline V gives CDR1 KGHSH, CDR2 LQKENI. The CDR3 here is CASSLQEARGNTGELFF. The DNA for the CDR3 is TGTGCCAGCTCACTACAGGAAGCCAGGGGGAACACCGGGGAGCTGTTTTTT.

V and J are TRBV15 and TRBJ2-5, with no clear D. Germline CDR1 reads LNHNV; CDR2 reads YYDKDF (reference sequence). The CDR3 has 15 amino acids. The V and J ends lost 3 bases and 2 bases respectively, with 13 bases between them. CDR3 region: CATSRTGRYQETQYF. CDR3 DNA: TGTGCCACCAGCAGGACCGGACGTTATCAAGAGACCCAGTACTTC.

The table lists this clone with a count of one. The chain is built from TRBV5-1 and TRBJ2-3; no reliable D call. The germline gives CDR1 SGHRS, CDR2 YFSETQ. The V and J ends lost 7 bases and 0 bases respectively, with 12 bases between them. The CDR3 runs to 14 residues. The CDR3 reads CASGLMGSTDTQYF. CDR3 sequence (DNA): TGCGCCAGCGGTCTGATGGGTAGCACAGATACGCAGTATTTT. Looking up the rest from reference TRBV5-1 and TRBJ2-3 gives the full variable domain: KAGVTQTPRYLIKTRGQQVTLSCSPISGHRSVSWYQQTPGQGLQFLFEYFSETQRNKGNFPGRFSGRQFSNSRSEMNVSTLELGDSALYLCASGLMGSTDTQYFGPGTRLTVL.

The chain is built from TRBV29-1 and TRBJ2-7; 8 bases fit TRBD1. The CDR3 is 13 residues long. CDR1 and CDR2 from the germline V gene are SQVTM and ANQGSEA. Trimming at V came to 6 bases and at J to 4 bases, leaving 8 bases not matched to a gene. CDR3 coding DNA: TGCAGCGTCCTCCGGACAGGGTCATACGAGCAGTACTTC. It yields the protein CSVLRTGSYEQYF.

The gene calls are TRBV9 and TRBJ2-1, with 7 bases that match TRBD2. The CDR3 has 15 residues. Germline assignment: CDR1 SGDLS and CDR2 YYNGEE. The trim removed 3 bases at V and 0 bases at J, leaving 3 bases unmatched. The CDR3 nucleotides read TGTGCCAGCAGCGGAGCTAGCGGCTCCTACAATGAGCAGTTCTTC. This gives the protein CASSGASGSYNEQFF.

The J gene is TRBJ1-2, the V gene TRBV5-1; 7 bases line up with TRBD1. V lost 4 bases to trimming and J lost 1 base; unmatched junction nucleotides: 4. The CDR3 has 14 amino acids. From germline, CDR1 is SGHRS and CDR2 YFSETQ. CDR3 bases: TGCGCCAGCAGCCCGGGACAGCTTAACTATGGCTACACCTTC. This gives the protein CASSPGQLNYGYTF.

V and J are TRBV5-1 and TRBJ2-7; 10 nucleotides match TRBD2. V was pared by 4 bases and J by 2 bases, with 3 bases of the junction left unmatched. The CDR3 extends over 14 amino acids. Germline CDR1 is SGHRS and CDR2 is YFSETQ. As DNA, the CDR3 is TGCGCCAGCAGCATGACTAGCGGGCCCTACGAGCAGTACTTC. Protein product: CASSMTSGPYEQYF.

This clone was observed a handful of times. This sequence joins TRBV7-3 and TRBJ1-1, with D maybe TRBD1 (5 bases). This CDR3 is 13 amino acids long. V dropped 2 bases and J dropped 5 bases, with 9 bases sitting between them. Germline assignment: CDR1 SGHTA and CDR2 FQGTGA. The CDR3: CASSLQGMTEAFF. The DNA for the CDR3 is TGTGCCAGCAGCTTACAGGGAATGACTGAAGCTTTCTTT.

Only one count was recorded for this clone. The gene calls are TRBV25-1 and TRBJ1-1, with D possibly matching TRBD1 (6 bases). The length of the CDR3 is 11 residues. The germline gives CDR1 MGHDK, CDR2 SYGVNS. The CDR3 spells CAQGINTEAFF. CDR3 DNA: TGTGCTCAGGGGATTAACACTGAAGCTTTCTTT.

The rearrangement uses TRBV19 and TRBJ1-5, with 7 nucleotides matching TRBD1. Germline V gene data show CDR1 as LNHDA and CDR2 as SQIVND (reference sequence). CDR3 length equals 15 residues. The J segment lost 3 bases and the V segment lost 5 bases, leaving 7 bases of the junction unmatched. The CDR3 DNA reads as TGTGCCAGTAGTTTTACAGGGGCGACCAATCAGCCCCAGCATTTT. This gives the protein CASSFTGATNQPQHF.

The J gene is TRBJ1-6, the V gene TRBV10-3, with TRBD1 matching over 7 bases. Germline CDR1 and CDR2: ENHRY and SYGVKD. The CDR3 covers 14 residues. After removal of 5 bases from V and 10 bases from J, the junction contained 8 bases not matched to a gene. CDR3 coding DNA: TGTGCCATCAGTACCACAGGGGAACAATCACCCCTCCACTTT. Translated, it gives CAISTTGEQSPLHF.

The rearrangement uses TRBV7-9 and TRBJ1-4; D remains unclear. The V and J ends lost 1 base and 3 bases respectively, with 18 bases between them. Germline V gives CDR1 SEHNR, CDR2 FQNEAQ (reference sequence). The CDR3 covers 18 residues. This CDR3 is CASSLDQFFAGSNEKLFF. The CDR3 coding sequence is TGTGCCAGCAGCTTAGACCAATTTTTTGCGGGATCTAATGAAAAACTGTTTTTT.

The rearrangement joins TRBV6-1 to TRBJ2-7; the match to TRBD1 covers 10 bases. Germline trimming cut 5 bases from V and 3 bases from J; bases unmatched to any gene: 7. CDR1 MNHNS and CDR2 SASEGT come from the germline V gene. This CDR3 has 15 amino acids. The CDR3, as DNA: TGTGCCAGCAGTATAGCCGGGACAGGGGTCTACGAGCAGTACTTC. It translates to CASSIAGTGVYEQYF.

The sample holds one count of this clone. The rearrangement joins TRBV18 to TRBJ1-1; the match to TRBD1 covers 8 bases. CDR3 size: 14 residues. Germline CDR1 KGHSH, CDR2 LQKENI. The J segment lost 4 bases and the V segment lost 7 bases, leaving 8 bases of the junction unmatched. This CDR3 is CASFIGQGSTEAFF. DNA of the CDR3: TGTGCCAGCTTCATAGGACAGGGAAGCACTGAAGCTTTCTTT.

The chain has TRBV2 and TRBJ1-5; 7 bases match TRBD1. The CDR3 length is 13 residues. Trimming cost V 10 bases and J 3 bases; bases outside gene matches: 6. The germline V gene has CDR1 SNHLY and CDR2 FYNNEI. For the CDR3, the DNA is TGTGCCACCCAGGGGGATTACAATCAGCCCCAGCATTTT. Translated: CATQGDYNQPQHF.

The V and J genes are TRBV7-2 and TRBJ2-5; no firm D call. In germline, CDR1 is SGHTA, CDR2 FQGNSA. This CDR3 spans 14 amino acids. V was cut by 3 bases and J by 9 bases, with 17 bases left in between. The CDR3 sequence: CASSLNGPESAQYF. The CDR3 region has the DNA TGTGCCAGCAGCTTGAACGGCCCGGAATCGGCCCAGTACTTC.

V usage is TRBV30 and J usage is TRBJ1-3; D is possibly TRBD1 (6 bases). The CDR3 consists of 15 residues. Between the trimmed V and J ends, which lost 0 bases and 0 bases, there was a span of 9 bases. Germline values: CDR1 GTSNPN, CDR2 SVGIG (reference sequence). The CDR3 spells CAWSVGGLSGNTIYF. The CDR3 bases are TGTGCCTGGAGTGTTGGGGGGCTCTCTGGAAACACCATATATTTT.

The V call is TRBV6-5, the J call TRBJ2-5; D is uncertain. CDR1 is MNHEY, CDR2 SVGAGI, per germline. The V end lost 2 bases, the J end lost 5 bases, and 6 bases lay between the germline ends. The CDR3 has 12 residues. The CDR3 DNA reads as TGTGCCAGCAGTTACGTCGGCGAGACCCAGTACTTC. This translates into CASSYVGETQYF.

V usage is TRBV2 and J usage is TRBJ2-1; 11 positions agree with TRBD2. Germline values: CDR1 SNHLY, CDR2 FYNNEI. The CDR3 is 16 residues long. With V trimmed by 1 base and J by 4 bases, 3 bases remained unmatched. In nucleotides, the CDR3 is TGTGCCAGCAGTGAAGGGGGACTAGCGGCTTACAATGAGCAGTTCTTC. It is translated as CASSEGGLAAYNEQFF.

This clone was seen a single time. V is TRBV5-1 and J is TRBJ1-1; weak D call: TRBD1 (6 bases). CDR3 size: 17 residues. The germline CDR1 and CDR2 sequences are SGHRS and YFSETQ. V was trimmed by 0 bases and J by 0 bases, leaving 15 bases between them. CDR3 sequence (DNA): TGCGCCAGCAGCTTGGGGCGAGCAGGGGTCCTGAACACTGAAGCTTTCTTT. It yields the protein CASSLGRAGVLNTEAFF.

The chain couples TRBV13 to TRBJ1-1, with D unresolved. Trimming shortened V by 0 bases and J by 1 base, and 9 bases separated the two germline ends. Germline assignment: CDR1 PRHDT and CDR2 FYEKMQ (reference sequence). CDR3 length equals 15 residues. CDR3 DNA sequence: TGTGCCAGCAGCTTAGGTTTCGAAGGGAACACTGAAGCTTTCTTT. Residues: CASSLGFEGNTEAFF.

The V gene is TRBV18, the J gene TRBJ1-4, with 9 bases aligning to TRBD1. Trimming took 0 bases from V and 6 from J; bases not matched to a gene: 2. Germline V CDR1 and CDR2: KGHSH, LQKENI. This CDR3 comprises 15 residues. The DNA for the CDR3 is TGTGCCAGCTCACCACCCGGGACAGGGTATGAAAAACTGTTTTTT. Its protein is CASSPPGTGYEKLFF.

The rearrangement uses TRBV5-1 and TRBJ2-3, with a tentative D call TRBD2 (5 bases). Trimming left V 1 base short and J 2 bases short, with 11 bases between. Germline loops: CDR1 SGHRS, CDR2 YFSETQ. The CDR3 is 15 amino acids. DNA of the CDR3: TGCGCCAGCAGCTTGACTGGAGGAACCACAGATACGCAGTATTTT. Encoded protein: CASSLTGGTTDTQYF.

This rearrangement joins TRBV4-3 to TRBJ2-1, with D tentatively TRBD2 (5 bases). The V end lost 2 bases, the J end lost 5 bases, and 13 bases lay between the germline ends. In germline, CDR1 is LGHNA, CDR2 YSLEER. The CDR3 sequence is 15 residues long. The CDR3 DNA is TGCGCCAGCAGCCAAAGGACGGTAGCGAACAATGAGCAGTTCTTC. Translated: CASSQRTVANNEQFF.